This note documents a single T cell receptor beta chain sequence. The antigen is unknown. This sample is drawn from a study of identical twins. Study-wide points: Fewer insertions marked abundant cord blood beta clonotypes; young adult naive trended weakly, memory not at all. It was possible that invariant MAIT and iNKT cells partly confounded the zero-insertion analyses.

MiXCR, run by TCRdb on the 5' RACE reads, gives a single entry per CDR3 protein. The data contain around 680,000 distinct CDR3 sequences, approximately 9% of them singletons. These same data were also listed under a study on yellow fever vaccine responses in identical twins.

Material: PBMCs. This TCR came from a woman aged 18-29 years in good health.

The DNA for the CDR3 is TGTGCCAGCTCACCACCGCTCAGACCTAATGAAAAACTGTTTTTT. It encodes CASSPPLRPNEKLFF. The chain employs TRBV18 and TRBJ1-4, with D hard to call. V was trimmed by 0 bases and J by 3 bases, leaving 8 bases between them. The CDR3 has 15 residues. CDR1 and CDR2 from the germline V gene are KGHSH and LQKENI. Variable domain in full (rest from reference TRBV18 and TRBJ1-4): NAGVMQNPRHLVRRRGQEARLRCSPMKGHSHVYWYRQLPEEGLKFMVYLQKENIIDESGMPKERFSAEFPKEGPSILRIQQVVRGDSAAYFCASSPPLRPNEKLFFGSGTQLSVL.